What follows are 21 T cell receptor beta chains derived from one specimen sequenced in a study of T cells in Graves' hyperthyroidism and ophthalmopathy. TCR beta CDR3 region amplification was performed from RNA transcripts. First-round RT-PCR with HTBI primers amplified the TCR CDR3 region. One entry per CDR3 protein results from TCRdb running MiXCR on the multiplex PCR reads. The sample gives approximately 530,000 distinct CDR3 sequences, just under 20% of which show up once; over 45% is in the top ten. The sample was blood. These receptor sequences come from a man between 35 and 55 years old with Graves' ophthalmopathy.

In this sample, this clonotype turned up many times. V is TRBV5-1 and J is TRBJ2-1; the D gene is possibly TRBD2 (5 bases). Per germline, CDR1 SGHRS and CDR2 YFSETQ. This CDR3 has 16 residues. Trimming stripped 0 bases from V and 4 bases from J, with 14 bases between. CDR3 loop: CASSLVRDRDYNEQFF. The DNA for the CDR3 is TGCGCCAGCAGCTTGGTCCGGGATCGTGATTACAATGAGCAGTTCTTC. The complete variable domain, with remaining parts taken from reference TRBV5-1 and TRBJ2-1, reads KAGVTQTPRYLIKTRGQQVTLSCSPISGHRSVSWYQQTPGQGLQFLFEYFSETQRNKGNFPGRFSGRQFSNSRSEMNVSTLELGDSALYLCASSLVRDRDYNEQFFGPGTRLTVL.

V and J are TRBV5-5 and TRBJ2-3, with TRBD2 matching 11 bases. The V gene's germline CDR1 is SGHKS and CDR2 YYEKEE (reference sequence). The CDR3 loop spans 16 amino acids. V lost 4 bases and J lost 7; bases outside the gene matches: 11. CDR3 region: CASSTIAGGALNTQYF. Written as DNA, the CDR3 is TGTGCCAGCAGCACGATAGCGGGGGGGGCTCTTAATACGCAGTATTTT.

This clonotype was counted at least ten times. V is TRBV7-2 and J is TRBJ2-3; possibly TRBD1 or TRBD2 for D (6 bases each). Germline-derived CDR1 and CDR2 are SGHTA and FQGNSA. The CDR3 is made up of 16 amino acids. The germline V and J ends were trimmed by 2 bases and 0 bases, with 12 bases remaining between them. The CDR3 is CASSLKQGTSTDTQYF. DNA for the CDR3: TGTGCCAGCAGCTTAAAGCAGGGGACTAGCACAGATACGCAGTATTTT.

The chain has TRBV28 and TRBJ1-4; 7 bases align to TRBD1. Per the germline V gene, CDR1 is MDHEN and CDR2 is SYDVKM. The CDR3 has 15 residues. V shed 5 bases and J 8 bases; nucleotides not matched to a gene: 11. CDR3 in amino acids: CASSPQQGLGEKLFF. The CDR3 region has the DNA TGTGCCAGCAGTCCCCAACAGGGGTTGGGGGAAAAACTGTTTTTT. Combining the CDR3 with reference TRBV28 and TRBJ1-4 gives the whole variable domain DVKVTQSSRYLVKRTGEKVFLECVQDMDHENMFWYRQDPGLGLRLIYFSYDVKMKEKGDIPEGYSVSREKKERFSLILESASTNQTSMYLCASSPQQGLGEKLFFGSGTQLSVL.

This clonotype was detected ten times or more. CDR3 sequence reads: CSARVLAGATDTQYF. The CDR3 bases are TGCAGTGCTAGAGTACTAGCGGGGGCCACAGATACGCAGTATTTT. The rearrangement uses TRBV20-1 and TRBJ2-3; 11 bases are shared with TRBD2. CDR3 length: 15 amino acids. J was trimmed by 2 bases and V by 1 base; bases with no gene match: 2. Germline V lookup: CDR1 DFQATT, CDR2 SNEGSKA (reference sequence).

The table lists this clonotype with many counts. The chain links TRBV28 to TRBJ2-2; either TRBD1 or TRBD2 may supply D (5 bases each). The germline gives CDR1 MDHEN, CDR2 SYDVKM. There are 15 residues in the CDR3. V was cut by 6 bases and J by 0 bases, with 11 bases left in between. CDR3 residues: CASSFGGANTGELFF. The CDR3 nucleotides are TGTGCCAGCAGCTTTGGGGGAGCGAACACCGGGGAGCTGTTTTTT.

This clonotype was seen at least ten times. The rearrangement links TRBV3-1 to TRBJ2-5; no clear D gene. Trimming pared 3 bases from V and 5 bases from J, leaving 7 bases between. Germline loops: CDR1 LGHDT, CDR2 YNNKEL (reference sequence). The CDR3 is made up of 12 amino acids. CDR3 nucleotide sequence: TGTGCCAGCAGCCACGGACGGGAGACCCAGTACTTC. Translation: CASSHGRETQYF.

In this sample, this clonotype turned up many times. The rearrangement links TRBV28 to TRBJ2-7; tentatively, D is TRBD1 (6 bases). This CDR3 spans 15 amino acids. V gave up 2 bases and J gave up 0 bases, with 11 bases separating them. Germline V gene sequence: CDR1 MDHEN, CDR2 SYDVKM. CDR3 sequence: CASSLGDTASYEQYF. The CDR3, as DNA: TGTGCCAGCAGTTTAGGGGACACCGCCTCCTACGAGCAGTACTTC.

This clonotype was observed a handful of times. V and J are TRBV16 and TRBJ1-5; the match to TRBD1 covers 9 bases. CDR3 length: 17 residues. V shed 5 bases, J shed 1 base, and the junction held 9 bases outside the gene matches. Germline V gene data show CDR1 as KGHSY and CDR2 as FQNENV. CDR3: CASSFDRGGWSNQPQHF. CDR3 DNA sequence: TGTGCCAGCAGCTTCGACAGGGGGGGTTGGAGCAATCAGCCCCAGCATTTT.

On this clonotype: A much larger clone differs by one base, so this may be a read error. This rearrangement joins TRBV20-1 to TRBJ2-7, with unresolved D. This CDR3 has 12 amino acids. Per germline, CDR1 DFQATT and CDR2 SNEGSKA (reference sequence). The V end lost 7 bases, the J end lost 3 bases, and 13 bases lay between the germline ends. The CDR3 here is CSESGINYEQYF. DNA of the CDR3: TGCAGTGAAAGTGGTATTAACTACGAGCAGTACTTC.

This clonotype showed up just a few times. The V call is TRBV12-3 or TRBV12-4, the J call TRBJ2-1; D is perhaps TRBD2 (6 bases). This CDR3 has 14 residues. V lost 6 bases and J lost 2, with 11 bases in between. CDR3 sequence: CASSHSGTYNEQFF. CDR3 in DNA: TGTGCCAGCAGCCATAGCGGAACCTACAATGAGCAGTTCTTC.

This sequence joins TRBV6-1 and TRBJ2-1, with 7 bases fitting TRBD2. CDR1 is MNHNS, CDR2 SASEGT, per germline. The CDR3 is 16 residues long. Trimming at V came to 6 bases and at J to 0 bases, leaving 8 bases not matched to a gene. This CDR3 is CASRRDGGSSYNEQFF. In nucleotides, the CDR3 is TGTGCCAGCAGGAGGGACGGGGGGAGCTCCTACAATGAGCAGTTCTTC.

This sequence joins TRBV4-1 and TRBJ1-4, with 7 bases lining up with TRBD1. The CDR3 runs to 15 residues. V was clipped by 6 bases and J by 8 bases; unmatched bases: 12. From germline, CDR1 is MGHRA and CDR2 YSYEKL. The CDR3 coding sequence is TGCGCCAGCAGTCGGATACAGGGGCCAGGAGAAAAACTGTTTTTT. Translation gives CASSRIQGPGEKLFF.

This clonotype was seen ten or more times. The chain recombines TRBV12-3 or TRBV12-4 with TRBJ2-1; 14 nucleotides agree with TRBD2. Trimming cost V 6 bases and J 5 bases; bases outside gene matches: 0. This CDR3 comprises 14 residues. CDR3 sequence (DNA): TGTGCCAGCAGGGGACTAGCGGGGGACAATGAGCAGTTCTTC. It encodes CASRGLAGDNEQFF.

This clonotype was seen a handful of times. The rearrangement joins TRBV11-2 to TRBJ1-3, with D possibly TRBD1 on 5 matching bases. The V gene lost 2 bases and the J gene lost 0 bases, with 8 bases spanning the gap. The CDR3 has 15 residues. Germline values: CDR1 SGHAT, CDR2 FQNNGV. DNA for the CDR3: TGTGCCAGCAGCTTAACAGGCGTCTCTGGAAACACCATATATTTT. Protein sequence: CASSLTGVSGNTIYF.

This clonotype was counted many times. The gene calls are TRBV28 and TRBJ2-7; D is unresolved. Germline CDR1 and CDR2: MDHEN and SYDVKM. The CDR3 is 14 amino acids. The V end lost 6 bases, the J end lost 5 bases, and 17 bases lay between the germline ends. This chain's CDR3 is CASSRPQRGNEQYF. The CDR3 DNA is TGTGCCAGCAGCCGGCCTCAACGAGGCAACGAGCAGTACTTC.

Notes on this clonotype: A much larger clone lies one base from this, so it may be a read error. V is TRBV20-1 and J is TRBJ2-1, with D maybe TRBD1 (5 bases). V lost 3 bases to trimming and J lost 4 bases, with 22 bases between them. Germline values: CDR1 DFQATT, CDR2 SNEGSKA (reference sequence). The CDR3 extends over 17 amino acids. The CDR3 region has the DNA TGCAGTGCTAGGGAGCAGGACATGGGTAGAAAGTACAATGAGCAGTTCTTC. This gives the protein CSAREQDMGRKYNEQFF.

This clonotype came up many times. The chain joins TRBV2 to TRBJ1-1, with 7 positions matching TRBD1. Germline lookup yields CDR1 SNHLY and CDR2 FYNNEI. The CDR3 sequence is 15 residues long. After removal of 11 bases from V and 3 bases from J, the junction contained 15 bases not matched to a gene. Here the CDR3 reads CAGRDSRSADTEAFF. The CDR3 coding sequence is TGTGCCGGCCGGGACAGCAGATCGGCTGACACTGAAGCTTTCTTT. The whole variable domain, remainder taken from reference TRBV2 and TRBJ1-1, is EPEVTQTPSHQVTQMGQEVILRCVPISNHLYFYWYRQILGQKVEFLVSFYNNEISEKSEIFDDQFSVERPDGSNFTLKIRSTKLEDSAMYFCAGRDSRSADTEAFFGQGTRLTVV.

DNA for the CDR3: TGTGCCAGTAGTATATTGCCCCCGGCCGGGGAGCTGTTTTTT. It translates to CASSILPPAGELFF. V usage is TRBV19 and J usage is TRBJ2-2; D is ambiguous. The V and J ends lost 2 bases and 6 bases respectively, with 10 bases between them. Germline CDR1 LNHDA, CDR2 SQIVND (reference sequence). The CDR3 spans 14 residues.

The V gene is TRBV4-1, the J gene TRBJ2-7, with D maybe TRBD1 (7 bases). Deletions cut 0 bases from V and 4 bases from J, with 19 bases between. From germline, CDR1 is MGHRA and CDR2 YSYEKL. The CDR3 loop spans 17 amino acids. CDR3 in amino acids: CASSQDFKAGQSYEQYF. The CDR3 DNA reads as TGCGCCAGCAGCCAAGATTTTAAGGCGGGACAGTCTTACGAGCAGTACTTC.

V usage is TRBV27 and J usage is TRBJ1-2; 10 positions agree with TRBD1. V gave up 8 bases and J gave up 8 bases; unmatched junction bases: 8. The CDR3 spans 13 residues. Germline-derived CDR1 and CDR2 are MNHEY and SMNVEV (reference sequence). The DNA of the CDR3 is TGTGCCAGCGCGGGACAGGGGTCGGGCGGCTACACCTTC. Amino acid sequence: CASAGQGSGGYTF.